These 30 T cell receptor beta chains were all obtained from the same sample, sequenced in a study of Graves' ophthalmopathy and Graves' hyperthyroidism. Amplification targeted the TCR beta CDR3 regions, with RNA transcripts as the source material. HTBI primers primed a first-round RT-PCR, and a second-round multiplex PCR followed. TCRdb reprocessed the multiplex PCR reads with MiXCR, giving one entry per CDR3 protein. This table has 650,000 to 900,000 distinct CDR3 sequences, about 44% appearing once. Material: peripheral blood. The receptors derive from an adult man with Graves' ophthalmopathy.

In this sample, this clonotype turned up many times. V gene TRBV7-9 combines with J gene TRBJ1-2; tentatively, D is TRBD1 (5 bases). The CDR3 sequence is 12 residues long. Deletions cut 6 bases from V and 6 bases from J, with 11 bases between. CDR1 SEHNR and CDR2 FQNEAQ come from the germline V gene (reference sequence). DNA for the CDR3: TGTGCCAGCAGGGGGGGTTCGAATGGCTACACCTTC. Protein: CASRGGSNGYTF.

The chain joins TRBV28 to TRBJ2-7; D might be TRBD1 (6 bases). Trimming shortened V by 9 bases and J by 5 bases, and 14 bases separated the two germline ends. The CDR3 totals 12 residues. CDR1 is MDHEN, CDR2 SYDVKM, per germline. The CDR3 is CASKSRGNEQYF. As DNA, the CDR3 is TGTGCCAGTAAGTCCAGGGGCAACGAGCAGTACTTC.

The chain is built from TRBV7-2 and TRBJ2-5, with 8 bases identical to TRBD2. From germline, CDR1 is SGHTA and CDR2 FQGNSA. The ends lost 1 base at V and 4 bases at J; junction bases unmatched: 8. The CDR3 sequence is 16 residues long. The CDR3 sequence: CASSLDGAGVAETQYF. The CDR3 nucleotides read TGTGCCAGCAGCTTAGACGGAGCGGGAGTTGCAGAGACCCAGTACTTC.

This clonotype was recorded many times. DNA for the CDR3: TGCAGCGTTGGCAGACGGGACCAAGAGACCCAGTACTTC. The encoded protein is CSVGRRDQETQYF. The rearrangement links TRBV29-1 to TRBJ2-5; D gene ambiguous. Deletions cut 4 bases from V and 0 bases from J, with 9 bases between. The CDR3 has 13 amino acids. The V gene's germline CDR1 is SQVTM and CDR2 ANQGSEA. The complete variable domain, with remaining parts taken from reference TRBV29-1 and TRBJ2-5, reads SAVISQKPSRDICQRGTSLTIQCQVDSQVTMMFWYRQQPGQSLTLIATANQGSEATYESGFVIDKFPISRPNLTFSTLTVSNMSPEDSSIYLCSVGRRDQETQYFGPGTRLLVL.

V is TRBV7-9 and J is TRBJ2-7; D unresolved. From germline, CDR1 is SEHNR and CDR2 FQNEAQ (reference sequence). This CDR3 is 13 amino acids long. V lost 7 bases and J 0 bases, leaving 10 bases between the germline ends. CDR3 amino acids: CASKGSYSYEQYF. CDR3 in DNA: TGTGCCAGCAAGGGCTCCTACTCCTACGAGCAGTACTTC.

J is TRBJ1-5 and V is TRBV7-9; 8 bases fit TRBD1. Germline V gene data show CDR1 as SEHNR and CDR2 as FQNEAQ (reference sequence). Trimming cost V 4 bases and J 5 bases; bases outside gene matches: 7. The CDR3 extends over 15 amino acids. This CDR3 reads CASSSRGLMDQPQHF. The CDR3 DNA is TGTGCCAGCAGCTCCAGGGGGCTCATGGATCAGCCCCAGCATTTT.

This clonotype has a handful of counts. The chain recombines TRBV7-2 with TRBJ1-4; D remains ambiguous. The CDR3 extends over 13 amino acids. The germline V and J ends were trimmed by 3 bases and 5 bases, with 7 bases remaining between them. Germline V gives CDR1 SGHTA, CDR2 FQGNSA. CDR3 nucleotides: TGTGCCAGCAGCTTTACCGTGAATGAAAAACTGTTTTTT. This translates into CASSFTVNEKLFF.

This clonotype has at least ten counts. The V and J genes are TRBV29-1 and TRBJ1-5, with TRBD1 matching 7 bases. Germline CDR1 and CDR2: SQVTM and ANQGSEA. V was clipped by 2 bases and J by 6 bases; unmatched bases: 7. This CDR3 comprises 14 residues. The chain's CDR3 is CSVEFGQGGQPQHF. CDR3 coding DNA: TGCAGCGTTGAATTCGGCCAGGGGGGTCAGCCCCAGCATTTT.

This clonotype was observed many times. The chain joins TRBV2 to TRBJ1-1, with D uncertain. V was trimmed by 6 bases and J by 3 bases, leaving 17 bases between them. This CDR3 is 15 amino acids long. Germline CDR1 and CDR2: SNHLY and FYNNEI. In nucleotides, the CDR3 is TGTGCCAGCAGACCAGGAGGAGGGTCGGACACTGAAGCTTTCTTT. Residues: CASRPGGGSDTEAFF.

The table lists this clonotype with a few counts. The chain carries TRBV11-2 and TRBJ1-2; no definite D call. With 0 bases removed from V and 7 bases from J, the gap between germline ends came to 6 bases. Per the germline V gene, CDR1 is SGHAT and CDR2 is FQNNGV. This CDR3 region has 12 residues. The CDR3, as DNA: TGTGCCAGCAGCTTAGAGTACTCTGGCTACACCTTC. Translated: CASSLEYSGYTF.

This clonotype has at least ten counts. The chain carries TRBV25-1 and TRBJ1-1; D is possibly TRBD1 (5 bases). Germline V lookup: CDR1 MGHDK, CDR2 SYGVNS. Trimming took 5 bases from V and 8 from J, leaving 15 bases between them. The CDR3 spans 13 residues. The DNA of the CDR3 is TGTGCCAGCAGTCCGGGGGGGGAGAGGGAAGCTTTCTTT. This codes for CASSPGGEREAFF.

In this sample, this clonotype turned up many times. This rearrangement joins TRBV2 to TRBJ1-2; D may be TRBD1 (5 bases). From germline, CDR1 is SNHLY and CDR2 FYNNEI. V was shortened by 2 bases and J by 7 bases, with 5 bases between the two germline ends. The CDR3 totals 11 residues. The CDR3 region has the DNA TGTGCCAGCAGTGAAAGGGGTGGCTACACCTTC. Translated, it gives CASSERGGYTF.

V gene TRBV7-9 combines with J gene TRBJ2-7, with unresolved D. V lost 5 bases, J lost 3 bases, and 11 bases lay in between. The CDR3 runs 13 residues. The germline CDR1 and CDR2 sequences are SEHNR and FQNEAQ (reference sequence). CDR3 DNA sequence: TGTGCCAGCAGCCTCGGGCAAGTCTACGAGCAGTACGTC. It codes for CASSLGQVYEQYV.

Ten or more counts support this clonotype. The CDR3 DNA is TGCAGCGTTGAAGAGGGACCCGCCGAGCAGTACTTC. Its protein product is CSVEEGPAEQYF. This chain connects TRBV29-1 to TRBJ2-7; D tentatively reads TRBD1 or TRBD2 (5 bases each). The length of the CDR3 is 12 residues. Germline values: CDR1 SQVTM, CDR2 ANQGSEA. V was clipped by 0 bases and J by 6 bases, with 9 bases between them.

The V gene is TRBV12-3 or TRBV12-4, the J gene TRBJ1-1; no definite D call. Trimming took off 6 bases at V and 2 bases at J, with 16 bases between the two ends. This CDR3 is built from 15 residues. The DNA for the CDR3 is TGTGCCAGCAGCAAACTTCGGACGGGAAACACTGAAGCTTTCTTT. Residues: CASSKLRTGNTEAFF.

This clonotype was seen at least ten times. The chain couples TRBV7-8 to TRBJ2-5; 12 bases agree with TRBD2. The CDR3 covers 16 residues. V shed 4 bases, J shed 1 base, and the junction held 4 bases outside the gene matches. The germline CDR1 and CDR2 sequences are SGHVS and FQNEAQ. The CDR3 nucleotides are TGTGCCAGCAGCTCCCTAGCGGGAGGGGTCCAAGAGACCCAGTACTTC. It translates to CASSSLAGGVQETQYF.

This sequence joins TRBV29-1 and TRBJ2-7; D is possibly TRBD2 (7 bases). Germline V gene data show CDR1 as SQVTM and CDR2 as ANQGSEA. V shed 0 bases and J shed 6 bases, with 15 bases lying between them. The CDR3 covers 14 residues. For the CDR3, the DNA is TGCAGCGTTGAAGATCTCCCTAGGGGGGGCGAGCAGTACTTC. Its protein product is CSVEDLPRGGEQYF.

Regarding this clonotype: With a much larger clone just one base away, this may be a read error. This rearrangement joins TRBV7-9 to TRBJ2-5; D gene ambiguous. Germline V gives CDR1 SEHNR, CDR2 FQNEAQ (reference sequence). This CDR3 has 14 amino acids. CDR3 bases: TGTGCCAGCAGCTTGTCTGGCACGACCTACGAGCAGTGCTTC. Residues: CASSLSGTTYEQCF.

V gene TRBV7-2 combines with J gene TRBJ1-2, with D perhaps TRBD1 (5 bases). This CDR3 has 14 residues. CDR1 is SGHTA and CDR2 is FQGNSA in the germline V gene. The ends were cut back, 5 bases at V and 6 bases at J, with 16 bases in the middle. The CDR3: CASSLDGHLDGYTF. As DNA, the CDR3 is TGTGCCAGCAGCCTTGATGGACACTTGGATGGCTACACCTTC. Combining the CDR3 with reference TRBV7-2 and TRBJ1-2 gives the whole variable domain GAGVSQSPSNKVTEKGKDVELRCDPISGHTALYWYRQSLGQGLEFLIYFQGNSAPDKSGLPSDRFSAERTGGSVSTLTIQRTQQEDSAVYLCASSLDGHLDGYTFGSGTRLTVV.

The V and J genes are TRBV7-9 and TRBJ2-7, with TRBD2 matching 8 bases. This CDR3 is built from 14 residues. J was trimmed by 8 bases and V by 2 bases; bases with no gene match: 8. Germline loops: CDR1 SEHNR, CDR2 FQNEAQ (reference sequence). The CDR3 here is CASSLWGLEEKQYF. The CDR3 nucleotides read TGTGCCAGCAGCTTATGGGGACTAGAGGAAAAGCAGTACTTC.

In DNA, the CDR3 is TGTGCCAGCGGGTCGGGGTCGGACATGAACACTGAAGCTTTCTTT. It encodes CASGSGSDMNTEAFF. This chain uses TRBV25-1 with TRBJ1-1, with D perhaps matching TRBD1 (5 bases). The CDR3 runs to 15 residues. Trimming pared 8 bases from V and 0 bases from J, leaving 16 bases between. Looked up from germline, CDR1 is MGHDK and CDR2 is SYGVNS.

Notes on this clonotype: This could be a read error, since a much larger clone is one nucleotide away. The V gene is TRBV2, the J gene TRBJ1-4; TRBD1 might be the D (6 bases). This CDR3 has 13 residues. V was cut by 8 bases and J by 7 bases, with 14 bases left in between. The germline V gene encodes CDR1 SNHLY and CDR2 FYNNEI. The CDR3 sequence is CASGTGQTEKLFF. CDR3 bases: TGTGCCAGCGGAACAGGACAGACTGAAAAACTGTTTTTT.

This clonotype was counted a few times. The rearrangement uses TRBV11-2 and TRBJ2-7; D gene unclear. The length of the CDR3 is 12 residues. Germline V CDR1 and CDR2: SGHAT, FQNNGV. V lost 5 bases to trimming and J lost 7 bases, with 12 bases between them. CDR3 sequence reads: CASSPEDGEQYF. As DNA, the CDR3 is TGTGCCAGCAGCCCTGAGGACGGTGAGCAGTACTTC. Together with reference TRBV11-2 and TRBJ2-7, the CDR3 gives the full variable domain: EAGVAQSPRYKIIEKRQSVAFWCNPISGHATLYWYQQILGQGPKLLIQFQNNGVVDDSQLPKDRFSAERLKGVDSTLKIQPAKLEDSAVYLCASSPEDGEQYFGPGTRLTVT.

The chain combines TRBV7-2 with TRBJ2-6, with 9 positions matching TRBD2. The germline V gene has CDR1 SGHTA and CDR2 FQGNSA. J was trimmed by 1 base and V by 7 bases; bases with no gene match: 11. The CDR3 covers 18 residues. The CDR3 sequence: CASTLAAGGLSGANVLTF. The CDR3 DNA reads as TGTGCCAGCACCCTCGCAGCGGGGGGACTATCTGGGGCCAACGTCCTGACTTTC. Complete variable domain (other parts from reference TRBV7-2 and TRBJ2-6): GAGVSQSPSNKVTEKGKDVELRCDPISGHTALYWYRQSLGQGLEFLIYFQGNSAPDKSGLPSDRFSAERTGGSVSTLTIQRTQQEDSAVYLCASTLAAGGLSGANVLTFGAGSRLTVL.

This clonotype was detected many times. Here the CDR3 DNA reads TGTGCCAGCAGCTTAGGGCAGGGGTCCGGTTCACCCCTCCACTTT. Its translation: CASSLGQGSGSPLHF. V usage is TRBV7-9 and J usage is TRBJ1-6; a weak D match, TRBD1 (6 bases). The CDR3 length is 15 residues. Germline V CDR1 and CDR2: SEHNR, FQNEAQ (reference sequence). V gave up 1 base and J gave up 9 bases, with 13 bases separating them.

The V call is TRBV20-1, the J call TRBJ1-5; 8 nucleotides line up with TRBD1. Germline CDR1 is DFQATT and CDR2 is SNEGSKA (reference sequence). J was trimmed by 3 bases and V by 3 bases; bases with no gene match: 7. The CDR3 spans 15 residues. This CDR3 is CSASKGTGSNQPQHF. CDR3 sequence (DNA): TGCAGTGCTAGTAAAGGGACAGGTTCCAATCAGCCCCAGCATTTT.

This clonotype was seen many times. The CDR3 sequence is CATAVTSVGYEQYF. CDR3 bases: TGTGCCACCGCAGTTACTAGCGTTGGGTACGAGCAGTACTTC. This chain connects TRBV7-8 to TRBJ2-7; 7 positions agree with TRBD2. Per germline, CDR1 SGHVS and CDR2 FQNEAQ. CDR3 size: 14 residues. V lost 10 bases to trimming and J lost 4 bases; unmatched junction nucleotides: 13.

This clonotype was detected only once. The rearrangement links TRBV29-1 to TRBJ1-1, with TRBD1 matching over 9 bases. J was trimmed by 3 bases and V by 7 bases; bases with no gene match: 9. CDR1 and CDR2 (germline): SQVTM, ANQGSEA. The CDR3 has 14 residues. CDR3: CSADAGTGYTEAFF. Written as DNA, the CDR3 is TGCAGCGCCGACGCCGGGACAGGGTACACTGAAGCTTTCTTT.

V usage is TRBV25-1 and J usage is TRBJ2-7; 8 bases match TRBD1. Germline V gene data show CDR1 as MGHDK and CDR2 as SYGVNS. The ends lost 6 bases at V and 3 bases at J; junction bases unmatched: 10. The CDR3 consists of 15 residues. CDR3 in amino acids: CASRAKQGQGYEQYF. CDR3 in DNA: TGTGCCAGCAGAGCTAAACAAGGACAGGGCTACGAGCAGTACTTC.

There are many counts of this clonotype. The chain recombines TRBV2 with TRBJ1-6; 9 bases fit TRBD1. The ends lost 5 bases at V and 10 bases at J; junction bases unmatched: 9. This CDR3 has 15 amino acids. Germline assignment: CDR1 SNHLY and CDR2 FYNNEI. CDR3 coding DNA: TGTGCCAGCAGTCGAGGGCGACAGGGGGAGTCACCCCTCCACTTT. This sequence encodes CASSRGRQGESPLHF.